In this sample, the clone carrying this T cell receptor (beta chain) turned up once. Its antigen is unknown. This entry comes from a study of CD8 T cells in ankylosing spondylitis. Overall study findings and caveats: Characteristic of ankylosing spondylitis blood, it appeared, was a TCR beta motif comprising roughly 8 highly homologous variants.

TCR beta libraries were made by quantitative 5'-RACE with molecular barcodes. TCRdb reprocessed the 5' RACE reads via MiXCR and lists one record per CDR3 protein. The repertoire holds under 150,000 distinct CDR3 sequences, with around 9.7% as singletons. The TCR originated in a male donor with ankylosing spondylitis or in good health (not recorded which). The sample taken for sequencing was blood, either unsorted or a sorted T cell fraction (not recorded which).

The CDR3 DNA is TGCAGTGCAGCTATAGATCTAGCGGGAGGTGGTATCCGATACGAGCAGTACTTC. Its protein is CSAAIDLAGGGIRYEQYF. The rearrangement links TRBV20-1 to TRBJ2-7; 11 nucleotides match TRBD2. Germline CDR1 reads DFQATT; CDR2 reads SNEGSKA (reference sequence). Unmatched junction bases numbered 20, after V lost 6 bases and J lost 4 bases. The CDR3 totals 18 residues.